The next 23 T cell receptor beta chains were all read from a single sample in a study of CXCR3-negative and CXCR3-positive naive CD8 T cells. Study-level results: In CXCR3-positive naive cells, the TRB CDR3s were more hydrophobic than in CXCR3-negative naive cells.

Via 5' RACE with UMI labels, TRB cDNA libraries were prepared. For each CDR3 protein, TCRdb gives one entry from its re-call of the 5' RACE reads, without DNA. The sample's table shows 150,000 or so distinct CDR3 sequences. Their antigen targets remain unknown. The sample consisted of naive CXCR3+ CD8+ T cells from blood. The subset: CD45RO-CCR7+CD27+CD95- naive CD8+ T cells expressing CXCR3 (TNR3+). The origin of the receptors is a human donor in good health. Some clones in this sample may be carry-over from other donors' samples.

The V call is TRBV20-1, the J call TRBJ2-7; without DNA, the TCRdb call of TRBD2 cannot be checked. This CDR3 has 14 residues. Germline V gene sequence: CDR1 DFQATT, CDR2 SNEGSKA (reference sequence). The CDR3 sequence: CSARVRRASLEQYF.

The chain couples TRBV13 to TRBJ2-7. CDR3 length: 13 amino acids. Germline values: CDR1 PRHDT, CDR2 FYEKMQ (reference sequence). CDR3: CASSAGWGYEQYF.

The rearrangement joins TRBV10-3 to TRBJ2-1; TCRdb returns TRBD2, unconfirmable since there is no DNA. The CDR3 totals 13 residues. Germline V gene lookup returns CDR1 ENHRY and CDR2 SYGVKD. CDR3 region: CAITRDLDNEQFF.

This chain uses TRBV20-1 with TRBJ1-1. CDR3 size: 14 residues. CDR1 is DFQATT and CDR2 is SNEGSKA in the germline V gene (reference sequence). The CDR3 here is CSARLGGEVTEAFF.

The V call is TRBV12-3 or TRBV12-4, the J call TRBJ2-1. The CDR3 is 11 residues long. CDR3 loop: CASSLDGEQFF.

Here the CDR3 reads CASSRTPGTSGRGMDTGELFF. The chain uses TRBV28 and TRBJ2-2; absent DNA, TCRdb's TRBD2 call cannot be checked. The length of the CDR3 is 21 residues. In germline, CDR1 is MDHEN, CDR2 SYDVKM.

The rearrangement joins TRBV12-3 or TRBV12-4 to TRBJ1-4. The CDR3 has 14 amino acids. The CDR3 protein is CASSLGMTNEKLFF.

The gene calls are TRBV9 and TRBJ2-3. Germline CDR1 and CDR2: SGDLS and YYNGEE. The CDR3 extends over 15 amino acids. The CDR3 region is CASSPEGMNTDTQYF.

This chain joins TRBV7-9 and TRBJ1-1; absent DNA, TCRdb's TRBD1 call cannot be checked. CDR3 size: 15 residues. From germline, CDR1 is SEHNR and CDR2 FQNEAQ (reference sequence). CDR3 region: CASSNWGQGGFRAFF.

This chain connects TRBV5-1 to TRBJ2-1; absent DNA, TCRdb's TRBD1 call cannot be checked. This CDR3 has 15 residues. Per the germline V gene, CDR1 is SGHRS and CDR2 is YFSETQ. This CDR3 reads CASSPGTGLYNEQFF.

The chain carries TRBV20-1 and TRBJ2-7. The CDR3 loop spans 14 amino acids. CDR1 is DFQATT, CDR2 SNEGSKA, per germline (reference sequence). CDR3: CSALLGVRSYEQYF.

V and J are TRBV9 and TRBJ2-7. The CDR3 has 14 amino acids. Germline V gene data show CDR1 as SGDLS and CDR2 as YYNGEE. The CDR3: CASSVGGNAYEQYF. The full variable domain, rest sourced from reference TRBV9 and TRBJ2-7, is DSGVTQTPKHLITATGQRVTLRCSPRSGDLSVYWYQQSLDQGLQFLIQYYNGEERAKGNILERFSAQQFPDLHSELNLSSLELGDSALYFCASSVGGNAYEQYFGPGTRLTVT.

CDR3 protein: CASSLYVVGAQETQYF. The chain recombines TRBV7-6 with TRBJ2-5. Germline V CDR1 and CDR2: SGHVS, FNYEAQ. CDR3 length equals 16 residues.

The chain has TRBV20-1 and TRBJ2-3; the TRBD2 assignment by TCRdb is unverifiable without DNA. The germline gives CDR1 DFQATT, CDR2 SNEGSKA (reference sequence). This CDR3 contains 16 residues. The CDR3 reads CSARPKLAESTDTQYF.

This chain joins TRBV7-9 and TRBJ1-1. This CDR3 spans 14 amino acids. CDR1 SEHNR and CDR2 FQNEAQ come from the germline V gene (reference sequence). CDR3: CASSLVEVYTEAFF.

The chain has TRBV19 and TRBJ2-7. Germline-derived CDR1 and CDR2 are LNHDA and SQIVND (reference sequence). The CDR3 consists of 14 residues. The CDR3 loop is CASSIGRDSYEQYF.

The chain joins TRBV27 to TRBJ1-5. In germline, CDR1 is MNHEY, CDR2 SMNVEV (reference sequence). CDR3 length: 13 amino acids. The CDR3 is CASSFNPNQPQHF.

The rearrangement uses TRBV5-1 and TRBJ2-7; the D call of TRBD1 rests on TCRdb alone, since no DNA is present to check it. The V gene's germline CDR1 is SGHRS and CDR2 YFSETQ. This CDR3 region has 13 residues. The CDR3 sequence: CASSWDGGYEQYF.

This chain uses TRBV7-8 with TRBJ2-1; the D call from TCRdb, TRBD2, cannot be confirmed without DNA. Germline V CDR1 and CDR2: SGHVS, FQNEAQ. The CDR3 runs 14 residues. CDR3 residues: CASSPPLALNEQFF.

This chain links TRBV15 with TRBJ1-2; TCRdb designates TRBD1, a call that cannot be tested without DNA. The CDR3 runs 11 residues. Germline loops: CDR1 LNHNV, CDR2 YYDKDF (reference sequence). The CDR3 loop reads CATREGDGYTF.

The rearrangement links TRBV5-5 to TRBJ2-7; TCRdb outputs TRBD1, but without DNA this stays unchecked. This CDR3 region has 14 residues. Per the germline V gene, CDR1 is SGHKS and CDR2 is YYEKEE (reference sequence). This CDR3 is CASSWYQGDYEQYF. Full variable domain (rest looked up from reference TRBV5-5 and TRBJ2-7): DAGVTQSPTHLIKTRGQQVTLRCSPISGHKSVSWYQQVLGQGPQFIFQYYEKEERGRGNFPDRFSARQFPNYSSELNVNALLLGDSALYLCASSWYQGDYEQYFGPGTRLTVT.

The rearrangement uses TRBV28 and TRBJ1-1; TCRdb indicates TRBD1, and absent DNA this call remains unverified. Germline assignment: CDR1 MDHEN and CDR2 SYDVKM. The CDR3 has 13 residues. The CDR3 sequence: CASGHQGTPEAFF.

This chain joins TRBV29-1 and TRBJ2-7; absent DNA, TCRdb's TRBD1 call cannot be checked. The CDR3 consists of 13 residues. Germline CDR1 and CDR2: SQVTM and ANQGSEA. The chain's CDR3 is CSVELQGRYEQYF.